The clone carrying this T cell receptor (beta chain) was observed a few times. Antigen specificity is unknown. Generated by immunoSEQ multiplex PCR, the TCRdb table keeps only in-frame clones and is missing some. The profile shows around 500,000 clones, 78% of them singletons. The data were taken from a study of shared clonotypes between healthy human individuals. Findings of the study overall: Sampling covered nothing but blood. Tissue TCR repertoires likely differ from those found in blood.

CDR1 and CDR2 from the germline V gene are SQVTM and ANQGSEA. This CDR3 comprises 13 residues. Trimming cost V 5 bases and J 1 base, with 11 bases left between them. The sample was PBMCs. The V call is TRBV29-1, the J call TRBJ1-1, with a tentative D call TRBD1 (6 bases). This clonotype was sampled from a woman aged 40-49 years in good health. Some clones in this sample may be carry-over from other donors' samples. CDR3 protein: CSVTGTPNTEAFF. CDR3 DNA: TGCAGCGTTACCGGGACACCGAACACTGAAGCTTTCTTT.